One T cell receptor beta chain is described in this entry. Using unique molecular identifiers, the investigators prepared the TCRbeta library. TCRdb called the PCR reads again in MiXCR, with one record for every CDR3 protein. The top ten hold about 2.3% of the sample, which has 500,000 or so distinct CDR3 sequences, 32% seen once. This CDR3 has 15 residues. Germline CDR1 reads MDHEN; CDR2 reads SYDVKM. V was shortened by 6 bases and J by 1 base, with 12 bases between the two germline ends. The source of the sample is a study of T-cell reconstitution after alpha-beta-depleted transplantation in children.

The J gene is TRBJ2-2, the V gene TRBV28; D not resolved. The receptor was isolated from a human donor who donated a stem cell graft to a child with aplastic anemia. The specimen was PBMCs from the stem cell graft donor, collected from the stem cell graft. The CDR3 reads CASSPPGENTGELFF. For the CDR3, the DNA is TGTGCCAGCAGCCCCCCTGGAGAGAACACCGGGGAGCTGTTTTTT.